This T cell receptor beta chain comes out of a study of blood T cell repertoires in COVID-19. The ends lost 3 bases at V and 0 bases at J; junction bases unmatched: 3. This CDR3 contains 15 residues. Germline CDR1 is MNHEY and CDR2 is SMNVEV (reference sequence). Method: immunoSEQ multiplex PCR; TCRdb's copy keeps in-frame clones and lacks some. The sample contains 200,000 to 250,000 clones, more than 65% of which appear only once. This clone was counted only a few times. The TCR sequence derives from a woman aged 80 or over with acute or convalescent COVID-19. The sequenced sample was peripheral blood. The chain carries TRBV27 and TRBJ1-2, with 8 positions matching TRBD1. Written as DNA, the CDR3 is TGTGCCAGCAGTTTTTACAGGGGGACTAACTATGGCTACACCTTC. It specifies CASSFYRGTNYGYTF.